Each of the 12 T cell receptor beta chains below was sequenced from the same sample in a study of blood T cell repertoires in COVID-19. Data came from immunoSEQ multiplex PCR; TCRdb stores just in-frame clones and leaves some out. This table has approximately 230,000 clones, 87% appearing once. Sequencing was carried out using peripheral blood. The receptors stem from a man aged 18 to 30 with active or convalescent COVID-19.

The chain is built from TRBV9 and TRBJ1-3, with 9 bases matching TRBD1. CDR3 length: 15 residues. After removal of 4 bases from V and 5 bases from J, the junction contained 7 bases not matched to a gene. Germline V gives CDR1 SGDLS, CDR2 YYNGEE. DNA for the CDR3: TGTGCCAGCAGCCACTCCGGGACAGGGAGAAACACCATATATTTT. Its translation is CASSHSGTGRNTIYF. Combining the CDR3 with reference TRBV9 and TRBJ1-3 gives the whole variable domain DSGVTQTPKHLITATGQRVTLRCSPRSGDLSVYWYQQSLDQGLQFLIQYYNGEERAKGNILERFSAQQFPDLHSELNLSSLELGDSALYFCASSHSGTGRNTIYFGEGSWLTVV.

The CDR3 bases are TGTGCCAGCTCACCACCGACCGGGACAGGCGTTCTGAACACTGAAGCTTTCTTT. Translating it yields CASSPPTGTGVLNTEAFF. J is TRBJ1-1 and V is TRBV18; 8 positions match TRBD1. Germline lookup yields CDR1 KGHSH and CDR2 LQKENI. The trim removed 0 bases at V and 0 bases at J, leaving 9 bases unmatched. The CDR3 is made up of 18 amino acids.

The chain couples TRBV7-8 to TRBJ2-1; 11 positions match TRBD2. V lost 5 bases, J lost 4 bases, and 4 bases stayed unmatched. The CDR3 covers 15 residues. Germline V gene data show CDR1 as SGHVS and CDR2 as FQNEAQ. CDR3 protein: CASSTTSGGYNEQFF. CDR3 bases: TGTGCCAGCAGCACAACTAGCGGGGGTTACAATGAGCAGTTCTTC. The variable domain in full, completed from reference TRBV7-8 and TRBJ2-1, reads GAGVSQSPRYKVAKRGQDVALRCDPISGHVSLFWYQQALGQGPEFLTYFQNEAQLDKSGLPSDRFFAERPEGSVSTLKIQRTQQEDSAVYLCASSTTSGGYNEQFFGPGTRLTVL.

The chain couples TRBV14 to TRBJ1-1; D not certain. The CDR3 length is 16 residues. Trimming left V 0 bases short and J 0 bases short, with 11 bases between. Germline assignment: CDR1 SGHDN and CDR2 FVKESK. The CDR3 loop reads CASSQDRTAMNTEAFF. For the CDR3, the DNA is TGTGCCAGCAGCCAAGATAGAACAGCAATGAACACTGAAGCTTTCTTT.

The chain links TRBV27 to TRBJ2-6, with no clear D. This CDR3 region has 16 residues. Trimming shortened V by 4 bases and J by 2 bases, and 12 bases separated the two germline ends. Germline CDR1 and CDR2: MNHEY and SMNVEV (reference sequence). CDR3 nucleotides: TGTGCCAGCAGTTACGCCGGGTTTACTGGGGCCAACGTCCTGACTTTC. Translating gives CASSYAGFTGANVLTF.

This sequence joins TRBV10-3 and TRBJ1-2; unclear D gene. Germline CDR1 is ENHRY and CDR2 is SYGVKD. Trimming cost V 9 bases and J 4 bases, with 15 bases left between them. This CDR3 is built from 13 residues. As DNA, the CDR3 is TGTGCCATTAACAGTCCCCTCGTCTATGGCTACACCTTC. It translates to CAINSPLVYGYTF.

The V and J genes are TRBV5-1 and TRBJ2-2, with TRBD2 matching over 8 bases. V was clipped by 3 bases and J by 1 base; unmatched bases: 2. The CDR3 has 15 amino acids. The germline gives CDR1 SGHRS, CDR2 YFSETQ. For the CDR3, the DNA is TGCGCCAGCAGCTCCGGGGGGGTGAACACCGGGGAGCTGTTTTTT. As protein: CASSSGGVNTGELFF.

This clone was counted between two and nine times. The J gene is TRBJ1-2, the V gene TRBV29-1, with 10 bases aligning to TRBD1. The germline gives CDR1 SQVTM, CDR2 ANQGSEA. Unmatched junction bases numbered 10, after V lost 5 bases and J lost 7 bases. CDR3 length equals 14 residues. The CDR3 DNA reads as TGCAGCGTTCCTCTGTGGACAGGGGGTTTTGGCTACACCTTC. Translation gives CSVPLWTGGFGYTF.

The CDR3 here is CASSVGLAWGELFF. CDR3 coding DNA: TGTGCCAGCAGCGTAGGATTAGCTTGGGGGGAGCTGTTTTTT. The chain couples TRBV9 to TRBJ2-2; D is undetermined. V dropped 0 bases and J dropped 8 bases, with 11 bases sitting between them. The germline V gene has CDR1 SGDLS and CDR2 YYNGEE. The CDR3 is 14 amino acids.

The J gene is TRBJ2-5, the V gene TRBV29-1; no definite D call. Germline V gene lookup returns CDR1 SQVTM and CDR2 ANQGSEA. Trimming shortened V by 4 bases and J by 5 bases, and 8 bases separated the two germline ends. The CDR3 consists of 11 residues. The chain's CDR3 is CSVVPGETQYF. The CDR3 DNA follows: TGCAGCGTTGTCCCTGGCGAGACCCAGTACTTC.

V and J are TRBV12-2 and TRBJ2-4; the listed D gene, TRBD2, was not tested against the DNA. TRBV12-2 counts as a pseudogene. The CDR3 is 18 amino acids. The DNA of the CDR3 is TGTGCAAGTCGCTTACGGTACGTTAGGTTACTTAGGAGAGACATTCAGTACTTC. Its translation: CASRLRYVRLLRRDIQYF.

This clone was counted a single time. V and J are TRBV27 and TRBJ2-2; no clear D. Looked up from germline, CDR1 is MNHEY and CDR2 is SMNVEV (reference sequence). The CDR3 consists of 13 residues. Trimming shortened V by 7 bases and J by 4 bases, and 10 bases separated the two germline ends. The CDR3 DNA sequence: TGTGCCAGCACCCCCCTCAGCACCGGGGAGCTGTTTTTT. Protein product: CASTPLSTGELFF.